A single sample gave rise to the 6 T cell receptor beta chains below, sequenced in a study of T-cell memory formation after mild COVID-19. Using its own MiXCR run on the 5' RACE reads, TCRdb lists one record per CDR3 protein. The sample gives roughly 200,000 distinct CDR3 sequences, 16% of which show up once; under 2.5% is in the top ten. The sample comprised PBMCs or a T cell subset sorted from them (not recorded which). These receptors were taken from an adult woman who had mild COVID-19 (a few samples of this study predate the infection). Cell type and time point are not known.

The rearrangement joins TRBV20-1 to TRBJ2-2; D gene unclear. This CDR3 spans 14 amino acids. V was cut by 8 bases and J by 1 base, with 14 bases left in between. Germline loops: CDR1 DFQATT, CDR2 SNEGSKA (reference sequence). CDR3 sequence reads: CSPFDAGNTGELFF. The DNA of the CDR3 is TGCAGTCCCTTCGACGCAGGGAACACCGGGGAGCTGTTTTTT.

The chain couples TRBV6-2 or TRBV6-3 to TRBJ2-6; 9 bases are shared with TRBD1. The germline CDR1 and CDR2 sequences are MNHEY and SVGEGT. J lost 2 bases, V lost 5 bases, and 10 bases had no gene match. The CDR3 is made up of 18 amino acids. CDR3 sequence reads: CASSRQGVTPAGANVLTF. The DNA for the CDR3 is TGTGCCAGCAGTCGACAGGGGGTAACTCCCGCTGGGGCCAACGTCCTGACTTTC.

This clonotype has only a few counts. The chain uses TRBV7-9 and TRBJ2-1; D assignment may be TRBD1 or TRBD2 (5 bases each). The CDR3 extends over 14 amino acids. Germline assignment: CDR1 SEHNR and CDR2 FQNEAQ (reference sequence). V gave up 5 bases and J gave up 1 base, with 9 bases separating them. The CDR3 DNA is TGTGCCAGCAGCGTTGGGGGATCCTACAATGAGCAGTTCTTC. Translated: CASSVGGSYNEQFF.

V gene TRBV7-3 combines with J gene TRBJ2-3; D remains unclear. V was shortened by 5 bases and J by 3 bases, with 12 bases between the two germline ends. This CDR3 has 14 residues. Germline V CDR1 and CDR2: SGHTA, FQGTGA. CDR3 bases: TGTGCCAGCAGCCACCCAGGTGATACAGATACGCAGTATTTT. Translated: CASSHPGDTDTQYF. The entire variable domain, with the rest obtained from reference TRBV7-3 and TRBJ2-3, is as follows: GAGVSQTPSNKVTEKGKYVELRCDPISGHTALYWYRQSLGQGPEFLIYFQGTGAADDSGLPNDRFFAVRPEGSVSTLKIQRTERGDSAVYLCASSHPGDTDTQYFGPGTRLTVL.

This clonotype was seen at least ten times. The chain links TRBV7-9 to TRBJ2-6; 7 bases agree with TRBD1. V was pared by 5 bases and J by 3 bases, with 4 bases of the junction left unmatched. This CDR3 is built from 15 residues. Germline V gene data show CDR1 as SEHNR and CDR2 as FQNEAQ (reference sequence). CDR3 region: CASSLGTVGANVLTF. Written as DNA, the CDR3 is TGTGCCAGCAGCCTAGGGACAGTTGGGGCCAACGTCCTGACTTTC. The complete variable domain, with remaining parts taken from reference TRBV7-9 and TRBJ2-6, reads DTGVSQNPRHKITKRGQNVTFRCDPISEHNRLYWYRQTLGQGPEFLTYFQNEAQLEKSRLLSDRFSAERPKGSFSTLEIQRTEQGDSAMYLCASSLGTVGANVLTFGAGSRLTVL.

This clonotype was detected many times. The CDR3 DNA sequence: TGCGCCAGCGCCTCGCGGGGCACCACAGATACGCAGTATTTT. Protein sequence: CASASRGTTDTQYF. The chain links TRBV5-1 to TRBJ2-3; perhaps TRBD2 as D (6 bases). This CDR3 comprises 14 residues. Looked up from germline, CDR1 is SGHRS and CDR2 is YFSETQ. V was trimmed by 7 bases and J by 2 bases, leaving 14 bases between them.